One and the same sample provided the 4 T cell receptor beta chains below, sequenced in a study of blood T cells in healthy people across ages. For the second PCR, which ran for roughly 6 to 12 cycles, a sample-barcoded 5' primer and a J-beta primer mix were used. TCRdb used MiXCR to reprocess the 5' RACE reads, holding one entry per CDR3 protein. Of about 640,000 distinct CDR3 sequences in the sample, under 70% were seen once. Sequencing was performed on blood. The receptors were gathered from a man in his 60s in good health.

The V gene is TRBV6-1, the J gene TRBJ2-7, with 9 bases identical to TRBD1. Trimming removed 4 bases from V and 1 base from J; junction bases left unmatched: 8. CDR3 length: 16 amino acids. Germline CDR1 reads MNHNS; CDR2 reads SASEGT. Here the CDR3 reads CASSALPGQGSYEQYF. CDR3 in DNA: TGTGCCAGCAGTGCCCTTCCGGGACAGGGTTCCTACGAGCAGTACTTC.

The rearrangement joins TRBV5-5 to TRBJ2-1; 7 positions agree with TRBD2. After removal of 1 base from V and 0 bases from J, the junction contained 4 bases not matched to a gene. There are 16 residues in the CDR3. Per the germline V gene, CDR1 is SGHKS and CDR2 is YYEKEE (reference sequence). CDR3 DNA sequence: TGTGCCAGCAGCTTGTCGGCGGGGGACTCCTACAATGAGCAGTTCTTC. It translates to CASSLSAGDSYNEQFF.

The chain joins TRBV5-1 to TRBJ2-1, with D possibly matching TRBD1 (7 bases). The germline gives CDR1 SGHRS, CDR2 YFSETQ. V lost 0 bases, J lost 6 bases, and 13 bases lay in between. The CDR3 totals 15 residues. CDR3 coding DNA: TGCGCCAGCAGCTTGGCGCCAGGGGGGATCAATGAGCAGTTCTTC. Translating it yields CASSLAPGGINEQFF.

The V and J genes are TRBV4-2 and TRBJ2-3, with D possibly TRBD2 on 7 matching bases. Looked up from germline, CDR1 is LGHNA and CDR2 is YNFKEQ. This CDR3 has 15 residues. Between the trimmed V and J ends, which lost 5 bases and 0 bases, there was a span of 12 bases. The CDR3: CASSGGAASTDTQYF. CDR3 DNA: TGTGCCAGCAGCGGGGGGGCTGCGAGCACAGATACGCAGTATTTT.